This T cell receptor beta chain emerged from a study of OX40 agonist ivuxolimab in advanced cancers. Across the study: Three patients, one with hepatocellular carcinoma and two with cutaneous melanoma, responded partially.

Deletions cut 5 bases from V and 1 base from J, with 8 bases between. Germline CDR1 and CDR2: LGHNA and YSLEER. This CDR3 spans 13 amino acids. Any history of autoimmune disease or systemic immunosuppression disqualified patients. Data came from immunoSEQ multiplex PCR; TCRdb stores just in-frame clones and leaves some out. This table has 60,000 to 100,000 clones, under 90% appearing once. This clone appeared a few times. The chain recombines TRBV4-3 with TRBJ1-1; D is undetermined. This TCR was recovered from an adult with an advanced solid tumor such as melanoma, head and neck, liver or kidney cancer. The sequences come from CD4+ or CD8+ T cells sorted from blood, collected in a trial of the OX40 agonist ivuxolimab. CDR3 amino acids: CASSFSENTEAFF. CDR3 coding DNA: TGCGCCAGCAGCTTCAGCGAGAACACTGAAGCTTTCTTT.